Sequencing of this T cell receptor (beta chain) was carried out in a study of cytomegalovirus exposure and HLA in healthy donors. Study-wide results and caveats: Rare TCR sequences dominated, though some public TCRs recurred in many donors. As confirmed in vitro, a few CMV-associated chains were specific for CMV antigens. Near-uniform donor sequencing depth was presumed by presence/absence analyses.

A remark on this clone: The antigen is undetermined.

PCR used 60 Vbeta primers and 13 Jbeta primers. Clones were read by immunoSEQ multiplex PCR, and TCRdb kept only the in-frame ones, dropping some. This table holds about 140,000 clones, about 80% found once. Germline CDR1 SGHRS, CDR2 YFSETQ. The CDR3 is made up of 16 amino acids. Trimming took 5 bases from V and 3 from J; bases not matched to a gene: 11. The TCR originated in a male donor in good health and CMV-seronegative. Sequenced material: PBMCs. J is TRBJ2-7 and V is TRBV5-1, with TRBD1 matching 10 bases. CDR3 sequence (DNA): TGCGCCAGCAGTATCCGGGACAGGGGCCTTCACTACGAGCAGTACTTC. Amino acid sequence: CASSIRDRGLHYEQYF. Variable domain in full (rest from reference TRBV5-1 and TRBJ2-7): KAGVTQTPRYLIKTRGQQVTLSCSPISGHRSVSWYQQTPGQGLQFLFEYFSETQRNKGNFPGRFSGRQFSNSRSEMNVSTLELGDSALYLCASSIRDRGLHYEQYFGPGTRLTVT.